These 28 T cell receptor beta chains were sequenced from one sample in a study of blood T cell repertoires in COVID-19. The table came from immunoSEQ multiplex PCR; TCRdb's copy has only in-frame clones and leaves some out. The table includes around 450,000 clones, roughly 91% detected once. The sequenced sample consisted of PBMCs or T cells enriched from blood (not recorded which). The receptors here all came from a man aged 18 to 35 who had recovered from COVID-19.

The rearrangement links TRBV3-1 (or the pseudogene TRBV3-2) to TRBJ2-7, with TRBD1 matching over 7 bases. The CDR3 has 12 residues. Germline CDR1 LGHDT, CDR2 YNNKEL (reference sequence). V dropped 4 bases and J dropped 6; count of bases not matched to a gene: 3. As DNA, the CDR3 is TGTGCCAGCAGCCTGAGGACAGGCGAGCAGTACTTC. The encoded protein is CASSLRTGEQYF.

V gene TRBV5-1 combines with J gene TRBJ1-5, with 7 bases lining up with TRBD1. The V segment lost 4 bases and the J segment 2 bases; nucleotides outside the gene matches: 6. Germline V gene lookup returns CDR1 SGHRS and CDR2 YFSETQ. This CDR3 is built from 15 residues. The CDR3 reads CASSPLGQGNQPQHF. The CDR3 DNA reads TGCGCCAGCAGCCCGTTAGGACAGGGCAATCAGCCCCAGCATTTT.

CDR3 protein: CASSQDRDRVYEQYF. CDR3 sequence (DNA): TGCGCCAGCAGCCAAGATCGGGACAGGGTATACGAGCAGTACTTC. This sequence joins TRBV4-1 and TRBJ2-7, with 9 bases matching TRBD1. CDR3 length equals 15 residues. Germline assignment: CDR1 MGHRA and CDR2 YSYEKL. With 0 bases clipped from V and 4 bases from J, the junction kept 4 bases outside the gene matches.

V gene TRBV29-1 combines with J gene TRBJ2-1, with 8 positions matching TRBD2. Germline trimming cut 3 bases from V and 12 bases from J; bases unmatched to any gene: 13. The CDR3 extends over 14 amino acids. Germline V gives CDR1 SQVTM, CDR2 ANQGSEA. The CDR3 bases are TGCAGCGTTGATGGGGCGGGAGGTCTGGGCCGGCAGTTCTTC. Its translation is CSVDGAGGLGRQFF.

The rearrangement joins TRBV4-1 to TRBJ1-3; unclear D gene. Germline V gene data show CDR1 as MGHRA and CDR2 as YSYEKL. This CDR3 comprises 15 residues. V was pared by 2 bases and J by 0 bases, with 8 bases between. In DNA, the CDR3 is TGCGCCAGCAGCCAAATAGACAACTCTGGAAACACCATATATTTT. Protein product: CASSQIDNSGNTIYF.

V and J are TRBV24-1 and TRBJ2-1, with D tentatively TRBD1 (6 bases). Germline values: CDR1 KGHDR, CDR2 SFDVKD. This CDR3 is built from 16 residues. V was cut by 4 bases and J by 0 bases, with 12 bases left in between. This chain's CDR3 is CATSDRTASSYNEQFF. CDR3 in DNA: TGTGCCACCAGTGACAGGACAGCTAGCTCCTACAATGAGCAGTTCTTC.

The genes are TRBV5-1 and TRBJ2-7, with 10 bases matching TRBD2. CDR1 and CDR2 from the germline V gene are SGHRS and YFSETQ. The CDR3 has 16 amino acids. V gave up 8 bases and J gave up 1 base; unmatched junction bases: 12. DNA for the CDR3: TGCGCCAGTAAAATGGGAGGACTAGCGGCGTCCTACGAGCAGTACTTC. Translating it yields CASKMGGLAASYEQYF.

This clone occurred a few times. The gene calls are TRBV6-1 and TRBJ2-2; 8 bases are a match to TRBD2. The length of the CDR3 is 14 residues. With V trimmed by 3 bases and J by 6 bases, 3 bases remained unmatched. Germline values: CDR1 MNHNS, CDR2 SASEGT. The CDR3 region is CASSDLSGAGELFF. In nucleotides, the CDR3 is TGTGCCAGCAGTGATCTTAGCGGGGCCGGGGAGCTGTTTTTT.

This chain joins TRBV7-3 and TRBJ2-2; D is undetermined. Looked up from germline, CDR1 is SGHTA and CDR2 is FQGTGA. The CDR3 length is 15 residues. V shed 5 bases and J shed 7 bases, with 17 bases lying between them. The CDR3 loop reads CASSDRPSGVGELFF. The CDR3, as DNA: TGTGCCAGCAGCGACCGACCCTCGGGTGTCGGGGAGCTGTTTTTT.

V and J are TRBV9 and TRBJ2-5; 11 bases are a match to TRBD2. The CDR3 sequence is 14 residues long. The germline V gene has CDR1 SGDLS and CDR2 YYNGEE. With 2 bases clipped from V and 5 bases from J, the junction kept 2 bases outside the gene matches. The CDR3 sequence is CASSVSGREETQYF. The CDR3 nucleotides are TGTGCCAGCAGCGTTAGCGGGAGGGAGGAGACCCAGTACTTC.

This clone was counted a few times. This chain joins TRBV5-1 and TRBJ1-2; D gene ambiguous. Germline V gene data show CDR1 as SGHRS and CDR2 as YFSETQ. This CDR3 has 14 residues. Trimming cost V 0 bases and J 5 bases, with 11 bases left between them. The CDR3 DNA sequence: TGCGCCAGCAGCTTGGATGAACGGGTATATGGCTACACCTTC. It encodes CASSLDERVYGYTF.

The genes are TRBV7-3 and TRBJ1-3; TRBD1 matches 8 bases. CDR1 and CDR2 (germline): SGHTA, FQGTGA. V lost 6 bases to trimming and J lost 2 bases; unmatched junction nucleotides: 3. This CDR3 has 14 amino acids. CDR3 sequence: CASSPTGAGNTIYF. The CDR3 bases are TGTGCCAGCAGTCCGACAGGGGCTGGAAACACCATATATTTT.

The chain is built from TRBV5-1 and TRBJ1-5, with 8 nucleotides matching TRBD1. Germline CDR1 reads SGHRS; CDR2 reads YFSETQ. This CDR3 contains 15 residues. Unmatched junction bases numbered 4, after V lost 0 bases and J lost 5 bases. The CDR3 sequence is CASSLGTGIDQPQHF. The DNA of the CDR3 is TGCGCCAGCAGCTTGGGGACAGGGATAGATCAGCCCCAGCATTTT.

The sample holds one count of this clone. The chain recombines TRBV2 with TRBJ2-3, with 7 bases matching TRBD1. CDR3 size: 16 residues. Germline V gene data show CDR1 as SNHLY and CDR2 as FYNNEI. Trimming cost V 5 bases and J 8 bases; bases outside gene matches: 16. The chain's CDR3 is CASSPERGRGSRTQYF. CDR3 DNA: TGTGCCAGCAGTCCCGAGAGGGGGCGCGGAAGCCGTACGCAGTATTTT. Supplemented by reference TRBV2 and TRBJ2-3, the full variable domain reads EPEVTQTPSHQVTQMGQEVILRCVPISNHLYFYWYRQILGQKVEFLVSFYNNEISEKSEIFDDQFSVERPDGSNFTLKIRSTKLEDSAMYFCASSPERGRGSRTQYFGPGTRLTVL.

The J gene is TRBJ2-7, the V gene TRBV14; TRBD1 agrees at 10 bases. The closer fit of TRBJ2-1 to the DNA end suggests the J call may be wrong. The germline V gene encodes CDR1 SGHDN and CDR2 FVKESK. CDR3 size: 15 residues. Written as DNA, the CDR3 is TGTGCCAGCAGCCAAGCTGTGACAGGGGGCGTTGAGCAGTTCTTC. Protein sequence: CASSQAVTGGVEQFF.

The CDR3 here is CASSSSSLFAFF. DNA for the CDR3: TGTGCCAGCAGCTCCTCCTCTCTCTTCGCTTTCTTT. This chain connects TRBV7-9 to TRBJ1-1; D is unresolved. Germline V gene sequence: CDR1 SEHNR, CDR2 FQNEAQ (reference sequence). This CDR3 has 12 amino acids. Trimming pared 4 bases from V and 11 bases from J, leaving 14 bases between.

CDR3 loop: CASSPNMGTGVGTF. The CDR3 DNA reads TGTGCCAGCAGCCCCAACATGGGGACAGGGGTAGGCACCTTC. The rearrangement uses TRBV3-1 (or the pseudogene TRBV3-2) and TRBJ1-2; 10 positions agree with TRBD1. Trimming at V came to 4 bases and at J to 13 bases, leaving 12 bases not matched to a gene. Germline CDR1 and CDR2: LGHDT and YNNKEL (reference sequence). This CDR3 contains 14 residues.

This clone has a single count. This rearrangement joins TRBV2 to TRBJ1-2; D is unclear. The ends were cut back, 3 bases at V and 7 bases at J, with 9 bases in the middle. This CDR3 region has 12 residues. CDR1 and CDR2 (germline): SNHLY, FYNNEI. Here the CDR3 DNA reads TGTGCCAGCAGTGATTCCGGGTTTGGCTACACCTTC. The encoded protein is CASSDSGFGYTF.

This chain joins TRBV10-3 and TRBJ1-1; D gene unclear. CDR3 length: 13 amino acids. Germline-derived CDR1 and CDR2 are ENHRY and SYGVKD. Trimming removed 6 bases at V and 0 bases at J, with 8 bases between. The CDR3: CAISLGVNTEAFF. CDR3 nucleotides: TGTGCCATCAGCCTCGGGGTGAACACTGAAGCTTTCTTT.

The chain uses TRBV28 and TRBJ2-1, with 10 bases fitting TRBD2. The CDR3 sequence is 16 residues long. Germline values: CDR1 MDHEN, CDR2 SYDVKM. V was clipped by 5 bases and J by 0 bases; unmatched bases: 4. As DNA, the CDR3 is TGTGCCAGCAGTGGATCTAGCGGGAGCTCCTACAATGAGCAGTTCTTC. Amino acids: CASSGSSGSSYNEQFF.

This clone occurred many times. This chain links TRBV4-1 with TRBJ1-1, with a possible D match to TRBD1 (5 bases). Germline assignment: CDR1 MGHRA and CDR2 YSYEKL. V lost 0 bases to trimming and J lost 4 bases, with 18 bases between them. There are 17 residues in the CDR3. CDR3 DNA: TGCGCCAGCAGCCAAGATCTTGCTGGGGCTAGAAGCACTGAAGCTTTCTTT. Translated, it gives CASSQDLAGARSTEAFF.

The chain joins TRBV7-2 to TRBJ1-5; tentative D call: TRBD1 (5 bases). The CDR3 extends over 13 amino acids. Germline loops: CDR1 SGHTA, CDR2 FQGNSA. V shed 1 base and J shed 6 bases, with 7 bases lying between them. CDR3 protein: CASSLVTGQPQHF. The CDR3 DNA is TGTGCCAGCAGCTTAGTTACAGGTCAGCCCCAGCATTTT.

The CDR3 here is CASSESSGGAEQFF. CDR3 in DNA: TGTGCCAGCAGTGAGTCTAGCGGGGGGGCTGAGCAGTTCTTC. J is TRBJ2-1 and V is TRBV6-4; TRBD2 matches 12 bases. Per germline, CDR1 MRHNA and CDR2 SNTAGT. Unmatched junction bases numbered 3, after V lost 3 bases and J lost 9 bases. The CDR3 sequence is 14 residues long.

J is TRBJ1-1 and V is TRBV18; weak D call: TRBD1 (6 bases). The CDR3 loop spans 15 amino acids. Per the germline V gene, CDR1 is KGHSH and CDR2 is LQKENI. Trimming cost V 4 bases and J 1 base, with 13 bases left between them. CDR3 protein: CASSLQGTTNTEAFF. The CDR3 nucleotides are TGTGCCAGCTCACTACAGGGAACCACGAACACTGAAGCTTTCTTT. Using reference TRBV18 and TRBJ1-1 for the parts outside the CDR3, the full variable domain is NAGVMQNPRHLVRRRGQEARLRCSPMKGHSHVYWYRQLPEEGLKFMVYLQKENIIDESGMPKERFSAEFPKEGPSILRIQQVVRGDSAAYFCASSLQGTTNTEAFFGQGTRLTVV.

The chain recombines TRBV2 with TRBJ1-3; 7 bases align to TRBD1. CDR3 length equals 16 residues. With V trimmed by 6 bases and J by 0 bases, 8 bases remained unmatched. Per germline, CDR1 SNHLY and CDR2 FYNNEI. The CDR3 nucleotides read TGTGCCAGCAGGGAGGGGGCTGGGGGCTCTGGAAACACCATATATTTT. It translates to CASREGAGGSGNTIYF.

The chain carries TRBV7-2 and TRBJ1-2; a weak D match, TRBD1 (5 bases). The CDR3 spans 13 residues. CDR1 SGHTA and CDR2 FQGNSA come from the germline V gene. Written as DNA, the CDR3 is TGTGCAACTCAAGGGGATAGTAACTATGGCTACACCTTC. Amino acids: CATQGDSNYGYTF.

The CDR3 DNA sequence: TGTGCCAGCAGCCAAGATAGTAGTGTCTCAGATACGCAGTATTTT. Translation: CASSQDSSVSDTQYF. The V and J genes are TRBV4-2 and TRBJ2-3; D gene unclear. The length of the CDR3 is 15 residues. Germline V lookup: CDR1 LGHNA, CDR2 YNFKEQ. The V end lost 0 bases, the J end lost 4 bases, and 11 bases lay between the germline ends.

The V gene is TRBV10-3, the J gene TRBJ2-5, with TRBD2 matching 8 bases. The length of the CDR3 is 16 residues. The V gene end was trimmed by 3 bases and the J gene end by 5 bases; junction bases not matched to a gene: 11. The germline CDR1 and CDR2 sequences are ENHRY and SYGVKD. CDR3 region: CAISEASGSAGETQYF. The CDR3 bases are TGTGCCATCAGTGAAGCTAGCGGGTCAGCGGGGGAGACCCAGTACTTC.